The 25 T cell receptor beta chains given below trace back to one sample, sequenced in a study of CD8 T cells in ankylosing spondylitis. Broader study findings: A motif in TCR beta, a set of roughly eight highly homologous variants, appeared characteristic of ankylosing spondylitis blood.

MiXCR was run by TCRdb on the 5' RACE reads, yielding one entry per CDR3 protein. The top ten hold roughly 15% of the sample, which has more than 300,000 distinct CDR3 sequences, approximately 8.2% seen once. No antigens are known for them. Sequenced sample: blood, either unsorted or a sorted T cell fraction (not recorded which). Receptors originate from a male donor with ankylosing spondylitis.

The chain has TRBV3-1 and TRBJ2-3; 9 bases are shared with TRBD2. The CDR3 is 16 residues long. The V and J ends lost 4 bases and 8 bases, in that order; junction bases with no gene match: 13. From germline, CDR1 is LGHDT and CDR2 YNNKEL (reference sequence). CDR3 sequence reads: CASSLGGRAHLTTQYF. In nucleotides, the CDR3 is TGTGCCAGCAGCCTCGGCGGGAGGGCCCACTTGACTACGCAGTATTTT.

Ten or more counts support this clonotype. The chain couples TRBV3-1 to TRBJ2-2; unclear D gene. Germline CDR1 reads LGHDT; CDR2 reads YNNKEL (reference sequence). There are 14 residues in the CDR3. V shed 3 bases and J shed 3 bases, with 8 bases lying between them. This CDR3 reads CASSHVPDTGELFF. The CDR3 nucleotides are TGTGCCAGCAGCCATGTACCTGACACCGGGGAGCTGTTTTTT.

The chain links TRBV19 to TRBJ1-5; D call uncertain. Germline-derived CDR1 and CDR2 are LNHDA and SQIVND (reference sequence). V was shortened by 5 bases and J by 4 bases, with 12 bases between the two germline ends. The CDR3 length is 14 residues. This CDR3 is CASSLGSLNQPQHF. DNA for the CDR3: TGTGCCAGTAGTCTGGGCTCCCTTAATCAGCCCCAGCATTTT.

V is TRBV7-8 and J is TRBJ2-1; weak D call: TRBD1 (6 bases). The CDR3 loop spans 17 amino acids. The V gene's germline CDR1 is SGHVS and CDR2 FQNEAQ. Trimming shortened V by 7 bases and J by 0 bases, and 19 bases separated the two germline ends. This CDR3 reads CASIVRGAGSSYNEQFF. Here the CDR3 DNA reads TGTGCCAGCATAGTCAGGGGTGCGGGCAGCTCCTACAATGAGCAGTTCTTC.

This clonotype has a handful of counts. This chain uses TRBV5-6 with TRBJ2-7; D tentatively fits TRBD1 or TRBD2 (5 bases each). CDR1 SGHDT and CDR2 YYEEEE come from the germline V gene. V lost 1 base and J lost 2, with 16 bases in between. This CDR3 is 16 amino acids long. The CDR3 bases are TGTGCCAGCAGCTTGCTCGGGGACCGGAATACCTACGAGCAGTACTTC. Protein product: CASSLLGDRNTYEQYF.

This clonotype turned up a few times. The genes are TRBV5-1 and TRBJ1-1; possible D gene TRBD1, 6 bases. CDR1 and CDR2 from the germline V gene are SGHRS and YFSETQ. V was clipped by 4 bases and J by 6 bases, with 16 bases between them. The CDR3 is 14 residues long. The CDR3 protein is CASSRTPGASEAFF. The DNA for the CDR3 is TGCGCCAGCAGCCGGACCCCAGGGGCCTCTGAAGCTTTCTTT.

The chain is built from TRBV3-1 and TRBJ2-1; D remains unclear. V was cut by 1 base and J by 6 bases, with 7 bases left in between. This CDR3 is built from 13 residues. CDR1 is LGHDT, CDR2 YNNKEL, per germline (reference sequence). CDR3 region: CASSQAATNEQFF. The CDR3 DNA reads as TGTGCCAGCAGCCAAGCGGCAACCAATGAGCAGTTCTTC.

The J gene is TRBJ2-7, the V gene TRBV4-1; perhaps D is TRBD1 or TRBD2 (6 bases each). The CDR3 consists of 16 residues. V was pared by 0 bases and J by 3 bases, with 15 bases between. Germline V gene sequence: CDR1 MGHRA, CDR2 YSYEKL. DNA for the CDR3: TGCGCCAGCAGCCAAGACGGGGGCGGAGAGGTCTACGAGCAGTACTTC. Protein sequence: CASSQDGGGEVYEQYF.

The J gene is TRBJ2-1, the V gene TRBV4-3, with a tentative D call TRBD1 (6 bases). The V gene lost 1 base and the J gene lost 0 bases, with 13 bases spanning the gap. CDR1 is LGHNA, CDR2 YSLEER, per germline. The CDR3 length is 17 residues. The CDR3 loop is CASSQAETGSSYNEQFF. The CDR3 bases are TGCGCCAGCAGCCAAGCTGAAACAGGGAGCTCCTACAATGAGCAGTTCTTC.

This chain's CDR3 is CASSPDRGHREQYF. The CDR3 coding sequence is TGTGCCAGCAGCCCGGACAGGGGGCATCGCGAGCAGTACTTC. The chain is built from TRBV6-1 and TRBJ2-7, with 11 positions matching TRBD1. CDR3 size: 14 residues. V lost 6 bases and J lost 6; bases outside the gene matches: 7. Germline V gene sequence: CDR1 MNHNS, CDR2 SASEGT.

The chain links TRBV4-2 to TRBJ1-1, with 8 bases matching TRBD1. The length of the CDR3 is 15 residues. V lost 3 bases and J lost 1; bases outside the gene matches: 4. Looked up from germline, CDR1 is LGHNA and CDR2 is YNFKEQ. The CDR3 nucleotides are TGTGCCAGCAGCCAGGGGGACAGGACGAACACTGAAGCTTTCTTT. Residues: CASSQGDRTNTEAFF.

In its sample, this clonotype was seen many times. The CDR3 sequence is CAFGTSGIDEQFF. Here the CDR3 DNA reads TGTGCCTTTGGGACTAGCGGGATCGATGAGCAGTTCTTC. This chain connects TRBV3-1 to TRBJ2-1; 13 nucleotides agree with TRBD2. The germline V gene encodes CDR1 LGHDT and CDR2 YNNKEL (reference sequence). Trimming removed 11 bases from V and 8 bases from J; junction bases left unmatched: 6. There are 13 residues in the CDR3.

A few counts support this clonotype. The chain uses TRBV2 and TRBJ1-1, with TRBD1 identical over 8 bases. Germline V lookup: CDR1 SNHLY, CDR2 FYNNEI. V trimming: 6 bases; J trimming: 8 bases; junction bases outside the gene matches: 11. The CDR3 is 14 residues long. The CDR3 DNA follows: TGTGCCAGCAGCACAGACAGGGGCCCGTTCGAAGCTTTCTTT. Encoded protein: CASSTDRGPFEAFF.

The chain links TRBV7-2 to TRBJ2-7, with D uncertain. The CDR3 is made up of 16 amino acids. Trimming cost V 0 bases and J 2 bases, with 14 bases left between them. The germline gives CDR1 SGHTA, CDR2 FQGNSA. The CDR3 nucleotides are TGTGCCAGCAGCTTAGCGCTAGGCGGAACCACCTACGAGCAGTACTTC. Translating it yields CASSLALGGTTYEQYF.

This clonotype was seen many times. V usage is TRBV19 and J usage is TRBJ2-2; no definite D call. CDR3 length equals 12 residues. Germline assignment: CDR1 LNHDA and CDR2 SQIVND (reference sequence). The V end was cut by 5 bases, the J end by 3 bases, with 4 bases between. The CDR3 loop is CASSRDTGELFF. CDR3 nucleotides: TGTGCCAGTAGTCGGGACACCGGGGAGCTGTTTTTT.

This clonotype appeared a few times. The chain recombines TRBV5-6 with TRBJ2-6; 8 bases agree with TRBD2. Germline trimming cut 6 bases from V and 1 base from J; bases unmatched to any gene: 12. This CDR3 contains 18 residues. The germline gives CDR1 SGHDT, CDR2 YYEEEE. The DNA for the CDR3 is TGTGCCAGCACCCGGGGGGGGTTCTTTGGATCTGGGGCCAACGTCCTGACTTTC. This sequence encodes CASTRGGFFGSGANVLTF.

The table lists this clonotype with a few counts. The V and J genes are TRBV18 and TRBJ2-7; no clear D. V was pared by 4 bases and J by 6 bases, with 22 bases between. CDR1 is KGHSH and CDR2 is LQKENI in the germline V gene. The CDR3 consists of 16 residues. The CDR3 sequence: CASSLLLSLYRSEQYF. The CDR3 DNA sequence: TGTGCCAGCTCACTACTCCTAAGCCTCTATAGAAGCGAGCAGTACTTC.

This chain joins TRBV18 and TRBJ1-1, with a tentative D call TRBD1 (5 bases). Germline values: CDR1 KGHSH, CDR2 LQKENI. The V gene lost 2 bases and the J gene lost 3 bases, with 13 bases spanning the gap. The CDR3 extends over 15 amino acids. The DNA for the CDR3 is TGTGCCAGCTCACCATCCGGGGGTGGGGACACTGAAGCTTTCTTT. Protein product: CASSPSGGGDTEAFF.

This clonotype was recorded a few times. J is TRBJ2-3 and V is TRBV30; 9 bases fit TRBD2. The CDR3 is 16 amino acids. V dropped 0 bases and J dropped 2; count of bases not matched to a gene: 6. Germline V gene lookup returns CDR1 GTSNPN and CDR2 SVGIG (reference sequence). CDR3 nucleotide sequence: TGTGCCTGGAGTGTATCCCTAGCGGGGTACACAGATACGCAGTATTTT. Protein: CAWSVSLAGYTDTQYF.

There are many counts of this clonotype. This sequence joins TRBV29-1 and TRBJ2-5; 8 bases match TRBD2. The CDR3 loop spans 13 amino acids. V trimming: 2 bases; J trimming: 9 bases; junction bases outside the gene matches: 8. The germline V gene has CDR1 SQVTM and CDR2 ANQGSEA. CDR3 bases: TGCAGCGTTGAAAGAGCGGGAGTTGTGGCCCAGTACTTC. This gives the protein CSVERAGVVAQYF.

CDR3 DNA sequence: TGTGCCAGCACCCCAGGGATGGGCGGGGAGCTGTTTTTT. This encodes CASTPGMGGELFF. The chain employs TRBV27 and TRBJ2-2; D might be TRBD1 (5 bases). The CDR3 totals 13 residues. CDR1 is MNHEY and CDR2 is SMNVEV in the germline V gene (reference sequence). The V end lost 7 bases, the J end lost 7 bases, and 13 bases lay between the germline ends.

The gene calls are TRBV5-1 and TRBJ1-4, with 7 bases fitting TRBD1. Germline CDR1 reads SGHRS; CDR2 reads YFSETQ. Trimming took 0 bases from V and 6 from J; bases not matched to a gene: 5. There are 15 residues in the CDR3. As DNA, the CDR3 is TGCGCCAGCAGCTTGGATACAGGGGAGGATGAAAAACTGTTTTTT. Translating it yields CASSLDTGEDEKLFF.

This clonotype was counted at least ten times. The rearrangement links TRBV5-1 to TRBJ1-1; D possibly corresponds to TRBD1 (6 bases). CDR3 length: 15 residues. The germline V and J ends were trimmed by 1 base and 7 bases, with 17 bases remaining between them. CDR1 SGHRS and CDR2 YFSETQ come from the germline V gene. The chain's CDR3 is CASSLSPGDIGEAFF. DNA for the CDR3: TGCGCCAGCAGCTTGAGCCCAGGGGATATTGGTGAAGCTTTCTTT.

V gene TRBV20-1 combines with J gene TRBJ2-7; D uncertain. Per the germline V gene, CDR1 is DFQATT and CDR2 is SNEGSKA (reference sequence). The germline V and J ends were trimmed by 0 bases and 0 bases, with 15 bases remaining between them. This CDR3 is 16 amino acids long. CDR3 DNA: TGCAGTGCTAGAGATTTCCGCGGTTATAGCTCCTACGAGCAGTACTTC. Protein: CSARDFRGYSSYEQYF.

The V call is TRBV7-3, the J call TRBJ2-6; D possibly matches TRBD1 or TRBD2 (5 bases each). This CDR3 has 15 amino acids. V dropped 4 bases and J dropped 2 bases, with 9 bases sitting between them. Germline V gene data show CDR1 as SGHTA and CDR2 as FQGTGA. In DNA, the CDR3 is TGTGCCAGCAGCTCAGAGGGGCCTGGGGCCAACGTCCTGACTTTC. Translation: CASSSEGPGANVLTF.